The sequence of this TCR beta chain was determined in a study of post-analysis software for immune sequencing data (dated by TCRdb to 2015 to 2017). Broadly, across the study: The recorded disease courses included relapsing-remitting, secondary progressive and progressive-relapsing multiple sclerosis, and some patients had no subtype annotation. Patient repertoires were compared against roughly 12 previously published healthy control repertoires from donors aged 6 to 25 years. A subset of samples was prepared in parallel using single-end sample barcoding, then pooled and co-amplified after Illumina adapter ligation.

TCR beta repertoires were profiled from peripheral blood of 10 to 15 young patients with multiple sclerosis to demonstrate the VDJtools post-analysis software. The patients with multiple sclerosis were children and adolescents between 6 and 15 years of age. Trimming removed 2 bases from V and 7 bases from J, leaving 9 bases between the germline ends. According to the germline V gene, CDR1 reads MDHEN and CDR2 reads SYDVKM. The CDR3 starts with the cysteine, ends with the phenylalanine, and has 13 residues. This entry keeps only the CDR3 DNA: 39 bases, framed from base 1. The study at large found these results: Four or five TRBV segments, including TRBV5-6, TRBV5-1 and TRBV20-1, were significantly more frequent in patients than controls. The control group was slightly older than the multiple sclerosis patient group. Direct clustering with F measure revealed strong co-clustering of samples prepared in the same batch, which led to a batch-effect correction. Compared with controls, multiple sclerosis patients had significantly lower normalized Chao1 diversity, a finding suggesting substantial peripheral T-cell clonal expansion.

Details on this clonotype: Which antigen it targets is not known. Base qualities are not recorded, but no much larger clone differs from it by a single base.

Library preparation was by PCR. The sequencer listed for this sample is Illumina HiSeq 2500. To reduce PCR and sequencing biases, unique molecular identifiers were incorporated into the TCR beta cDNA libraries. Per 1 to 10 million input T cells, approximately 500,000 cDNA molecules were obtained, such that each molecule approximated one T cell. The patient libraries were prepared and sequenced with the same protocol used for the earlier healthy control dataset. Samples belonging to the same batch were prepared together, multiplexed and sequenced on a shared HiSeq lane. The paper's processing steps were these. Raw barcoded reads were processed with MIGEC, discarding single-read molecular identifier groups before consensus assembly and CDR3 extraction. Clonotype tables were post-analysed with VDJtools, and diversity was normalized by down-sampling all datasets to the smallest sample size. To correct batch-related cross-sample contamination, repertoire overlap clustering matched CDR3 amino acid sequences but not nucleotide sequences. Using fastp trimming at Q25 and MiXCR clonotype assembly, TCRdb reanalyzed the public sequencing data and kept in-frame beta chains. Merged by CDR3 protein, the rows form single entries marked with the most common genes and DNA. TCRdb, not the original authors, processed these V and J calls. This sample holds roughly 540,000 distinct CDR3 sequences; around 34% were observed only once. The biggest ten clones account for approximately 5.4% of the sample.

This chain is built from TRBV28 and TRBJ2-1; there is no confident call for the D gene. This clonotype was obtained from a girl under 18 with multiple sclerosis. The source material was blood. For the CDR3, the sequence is CASSLEVRNEQFF. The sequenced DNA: TGTGCCAGCAGTTTAGAGGTCAGGAATGAGCAGTTCTTC. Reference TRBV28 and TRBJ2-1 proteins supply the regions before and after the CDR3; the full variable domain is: DVKVTQSSRYLVKRTGEKVFLECVQDMDHENMFWYRQDPGLGLRLIYFSYDVKMKEKGDIPEGYSVSREKKERFSLILESASTNQTSMYLCASSLEVRNEQFFGPGTRLTVL.